These 14 T cell receptor beta chains originate from one sample sequenced in a study of monozygotic twins with inflammatory bowel disease. Reanalyzing the 5' RACE reads, TCRdb keeps one entry per CDR3 protein, without DNA. This sample's table reports 200,000 to 250,000 distinct CDR3 sequences. Sequencing input: blood. These receptors all stem from a human donor with ulcerative colitis or Crohn's disease, or a healthy co-twin of an affected twin (not recorded which).

The rearrangement links TRBV2 to TRBJ2-7; with no DNA, the TCRdb D assignment of TRBD1 cannot be verified. This CDR3 region has 14 residues. The germline V gene has CDR1 SNHLY and CDR2 FYNNEI. The CDR3 protein is CASSVGQGTYEQYF.

CDR3 residues: CALSRSHEQYF. The chain has TRBV30 and TRBJ2-7. Germline values: CDR1 GTSNPN, CDR2 SVGIG (reference sequence). CDR3 length: 11 residues. The full variable domain, rest sourced from reference TRBV30 and TRBJ2-7, is SQTIHQWPATLVQPVGSPLSLECTVEGTSNPNLYWYRQAAGRGLQLLFYSVGIGQISSEVPQNLSASRPQDRQFILSSKKLLLSDSGFYLCALSRSHEQYFGPGTRLTVT.

This chain connects TRBV5-6 to TRBJ1-2. The CDR3 length is 12 residues. CDR1 and CDR2 from the germline V gene are SGHDT and YYEEEE. CDR3 region: CASSLLSRGYTF.

The genes are TRBV6-5 and TRBJ2-7. This CDR3 has 13 residues. Germline V gene sequence: CDR1 MNHEY, CDR2 SVGAGI. CDR3 residues: CASRMEGVYEQYF.

The gene calls are TRBV7-9 and TRBJ1-1; TCRdb reports TRBD1, a call that lacks DNA to check it against. The germline CDR1 and CDR2 sequences are SEHNR and FQNEAQ (reference sequence). The CDR3 has 15 amino acids. CDR3 in amino acids: CASSFVWDRDTEAFF.

This chain connects TRBV7-2 to TRBJ2-2; TCRdb's D call of TRBD1 is untestable without DNA. Germline values: CDR1 SGHTA, CDR2 FQGNSA. This CDR3 has 16 amino acids. The CDR3 sequence is CASSLLGQGYTGELFF.

The chain combines TRBV7-7 with TRBJ2-2. Germline V gene data show CDR1 as SSHAT and CDR2 as FNYEAQ (reference sequence). The CDR3 sequence is 13 residues long. The CDR3 protein is CASSLGVGGELFF.

The chain employs TRBV28 and TRBJ2-5. From germline, CDR1 is MDHEN and CDR2 SYDVKM. The CDR3 has 11 amino acids. Here the CDR3 reads CASSSYTTQYF.

This chain's CDR3 is CASSLGVSTDTQYF. The V call is TRBV5-5, the J call TRBJ2-3. The CDR3 totals 14 residues. Per germline, CDR1 SGHKS and CDR2 YYEKEE (reference sequence).

The rearrangement joins TRBV5-1 to TRBJ2-3; without DNA, the TCRdb call of TRBD1 cannot be checked. Germline V lookup: CDR1 SGHRS, CDR2 YFSETQ. The CDR3 has 15 amino acids. CDR3 amino acids: CASSSGGESTDTQYF.

The chain combines TRBV2 with TRBJ1-4; the D call from TCRdb, TRBD1, cannot be confirmed without DNA. CDR3 length equals 15 residues. CDR1 is SNHLY and CDR2 is FYNNEI in the germline V gene. This CDR3 reads CASSEAGQVAGKLFF.

J is TRBJ2-1 and V is TRBV20-1; TCRdb proposes TRBD1, but this gene call is untestable without DNA. CDR3 length: 17 amino acids. Germline lookup yields CDR1 DFQATT and CDR2 SNEGSKA (reference sequence). The CDR3 loop reads CSAHPPGGRGIYNEQFF.

The chain is built from TRBV7-9 and TRBJ2-7; TCRdb's assignment of TRBD1 cannot be checked, as there is no DNA. CDR1 and CDR2 (germline): SEHNR, FQNEAQ (reference sequence). There are 14 residues in the CDR3. The CDR3 sequence: CASSLSQGTYEQYF.

The chain employs TRBV5-6 and TRBJ1-5; the TRBD1 assignment by TCRdb is unverifiable without DNA. The germline V gene has CDR1 SGHDT and CDR2 YYEEEE. The CDR3 extends over 15 amino acids. CDR3 in amino acids: CASSYGNRGPQPQHF.